This T cell receptor (beta chain) comes out of a study of T-cell memory formation after mild COVID-19. Background on the study: Clusters were largely donor specific.

This clonotype has more than one count but fewer than ten. The antigen remains unidentified. Study outcomes and limitations: Researchers found some responding clones in pre-infection memory, a sign that cross-reactive memory joined. Day 15 to 85 contracting clones showed balanced CD4/CD8; day 15 to 37 expanders favored CD4+.

CDR1 LGHDT and CDR2 YNNKEL come from the germline V gene (reference sequence). The CDR3 is made up of 15 amino acids. V lost 6 bases to trimming and J lost 2 bases, with 17 bases between them. TCRdb called the 5' RACE reads again in MiXCR, with one record for every CDR3 protein. Of 140,000 or so distinct CDR3 sequences listed, roughly 21% are singletons. The sequence came from an adult woman who had mild COVID-19 (a few samples of this study predate the infection). Cell type and time point are not known. Sequences were obtained from PBMCs or a T cell subset sorted from them (not recorded which). The chain recombines TRBV3-1 with TRBJ2-7; the D gene could be TRBD1 or TRBD2 (5 bases each). The CDR3 DNA sequence: TGTGCCAGCAGACACCGGGACGGAGTCACCTACGAGCAGTACTTC. Translated, it gives CASRHRDGVTYEQYF.